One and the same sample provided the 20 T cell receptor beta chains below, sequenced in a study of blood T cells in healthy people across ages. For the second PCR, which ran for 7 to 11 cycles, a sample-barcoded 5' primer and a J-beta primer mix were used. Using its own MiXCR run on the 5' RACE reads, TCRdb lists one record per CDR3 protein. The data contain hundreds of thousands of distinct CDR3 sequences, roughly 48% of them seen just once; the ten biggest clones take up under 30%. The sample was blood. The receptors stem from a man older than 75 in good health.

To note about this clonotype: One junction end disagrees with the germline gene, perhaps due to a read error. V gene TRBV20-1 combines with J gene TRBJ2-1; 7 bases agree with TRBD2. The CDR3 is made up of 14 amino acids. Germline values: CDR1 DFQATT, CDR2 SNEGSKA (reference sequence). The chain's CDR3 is CSARGLHSDNEQFF. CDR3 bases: TGCAGTGCCCGGGGACTACACTCCGACAATGAGCAGTTCTTC.

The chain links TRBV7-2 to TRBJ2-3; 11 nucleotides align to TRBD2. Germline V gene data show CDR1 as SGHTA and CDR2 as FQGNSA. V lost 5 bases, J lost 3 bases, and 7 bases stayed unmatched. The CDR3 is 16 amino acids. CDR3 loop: CASSPVAGGPTDTQYF. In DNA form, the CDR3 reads TGTGCCAGCAGCCCCGTAGCGGGAGGGCCAACAGATACGCAGTATTTT.

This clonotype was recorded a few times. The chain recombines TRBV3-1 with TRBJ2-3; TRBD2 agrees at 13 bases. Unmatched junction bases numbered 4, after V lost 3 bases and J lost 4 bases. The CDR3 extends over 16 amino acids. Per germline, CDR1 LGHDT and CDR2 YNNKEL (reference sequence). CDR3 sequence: CASSHRTSGRSDTQYF. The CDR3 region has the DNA TGTGCCAGCAGCCATCGGACTAGCGGGAGATCAGATACGCAGTATTTT.

As DNA, the CDR3 is TGTGCCAGCACGGGTGGTCCGGGACGCACTGAAGCTTTCTTT. Protein: CASTGGPGRTEAFF. The V gene is TRBV25-1, the J gene TRBJ1-1, with a weak D call TRBD1 (5 bases). The CDR3 consists of 14 residues. Germline CDR1 reads MGHDK; CDR2 reads SYGVNS. V lost 7 bases, J lost 4 bases, and 16 bases lay in between. Complete variable domain (other parts from reference TRBV25-1 and TRBJ1-1): EADIYQTPRYLVIGTGKKITLECSQTMGHDKMYWYQQDPGMELHLIHYSYGVNSTEKGDLSSESTVSRIRTEHFPLTLESARPSHTSQYLCASTGGPGRTEAFFGQGTRLTVV.

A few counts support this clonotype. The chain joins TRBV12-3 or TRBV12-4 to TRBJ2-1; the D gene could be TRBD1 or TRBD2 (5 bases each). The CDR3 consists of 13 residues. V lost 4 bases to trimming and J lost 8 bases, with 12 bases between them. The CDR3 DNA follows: TGTGCCAGCAGTTCCGGGACGTCCGATGAGCAGTTCTTC. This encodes CASSSGTSDEQFF.

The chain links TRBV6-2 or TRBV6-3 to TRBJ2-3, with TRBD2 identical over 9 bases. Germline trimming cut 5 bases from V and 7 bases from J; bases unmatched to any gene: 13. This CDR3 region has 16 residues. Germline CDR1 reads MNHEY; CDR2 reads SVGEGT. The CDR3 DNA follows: TGTGCCAGCAGTCCCTATCTAGCGGGGTACCGGCATACGCAGTATTTT. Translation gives CASSPYLAGYRHTQYF.

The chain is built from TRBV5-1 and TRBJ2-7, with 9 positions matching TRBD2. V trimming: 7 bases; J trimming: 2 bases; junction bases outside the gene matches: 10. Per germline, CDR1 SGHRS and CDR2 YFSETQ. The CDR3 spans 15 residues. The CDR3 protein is CASRSLAGAPYEQYF. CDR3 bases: TGCGCCAGCCGATCCTTAGCGGGAGCCCCCTACGAGCAGTACTTC.

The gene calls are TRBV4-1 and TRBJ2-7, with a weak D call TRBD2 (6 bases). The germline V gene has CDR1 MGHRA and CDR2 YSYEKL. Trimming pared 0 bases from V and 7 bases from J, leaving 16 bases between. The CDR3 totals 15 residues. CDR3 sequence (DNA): TGCGCCAGCAGCCAAGAGCCGGACTACCTGAATGAGCAGTACTTC. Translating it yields CASSQEPDYLNEQYF.

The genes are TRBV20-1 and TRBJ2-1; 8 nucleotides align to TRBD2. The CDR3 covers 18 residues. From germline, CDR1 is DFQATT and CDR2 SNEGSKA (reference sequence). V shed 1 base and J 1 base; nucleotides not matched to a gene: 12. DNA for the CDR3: TGCAGTGCTAGAGGACCGGGAGGGCCGGACGCGTCCTACAATGAGCAGTTCTTC. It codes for CSARGPGGPDASYNEQFF.

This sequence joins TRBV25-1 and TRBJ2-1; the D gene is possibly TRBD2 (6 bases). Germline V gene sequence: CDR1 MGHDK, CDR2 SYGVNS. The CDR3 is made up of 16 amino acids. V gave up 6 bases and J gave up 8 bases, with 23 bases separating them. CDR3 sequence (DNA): TGTGCCAGCAGCCCGACGGGCGGGGCCCCGGTGGATGAGCAGTTCTTC. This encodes CASSPTGGAPVDEQFF.

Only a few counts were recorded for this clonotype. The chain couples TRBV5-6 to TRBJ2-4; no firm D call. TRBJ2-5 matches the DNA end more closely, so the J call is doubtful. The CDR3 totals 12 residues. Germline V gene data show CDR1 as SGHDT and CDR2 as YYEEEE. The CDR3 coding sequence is TGTGCCAGCAGCTTAGCTATGGAGACCCAGTACTTC. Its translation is CASSLAMETQYF.

The CDR3 is CAISESGQDTDTQYF. The CDR3 coding sequence is TGTGCCATCAGTGAGTCGGGACAGGACACAGATACGCAGTATTTT. V and J are TRBV10-3 and TRBJ2-3; 8 bases agree with TRBD1. V was pared by 0 bases and J by 2 bases, with 1 base of the junction left unmatched. Per the germline V gene, CDR1 is ENHRY and CDR2 is SYGVKD. This CDR3 has 15 amino acids.

CDR3 DNA: TGTGCCAGCAGCAAGGGACTAGCGGGAGGAGCCGGGGATCTAGCCCAGTACTTC. This sequence encodes CASSKGLAGGAGDLAQYF. The rearrangement joins TRBV11-2 to TRBJ2-7; 15 bases agree with TRBD2. CDR1 SGHAT and CDR2 FQNNGV come from the germline V gene. After removal of 5 bases from V and 10 bases from J, the junction contained 18 bases not matched to a gene. CDR3 size: 18 residues.

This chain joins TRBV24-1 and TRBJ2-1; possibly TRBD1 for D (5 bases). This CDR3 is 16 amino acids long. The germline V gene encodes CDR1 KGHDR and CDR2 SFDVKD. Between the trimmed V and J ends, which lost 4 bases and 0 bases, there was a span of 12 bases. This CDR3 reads CATSEERGSSYNEQFF. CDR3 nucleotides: TGTGCCACCAGTGAAGAAAGGGGCAGCTCCTACAATGAGCAGTTCTTC.

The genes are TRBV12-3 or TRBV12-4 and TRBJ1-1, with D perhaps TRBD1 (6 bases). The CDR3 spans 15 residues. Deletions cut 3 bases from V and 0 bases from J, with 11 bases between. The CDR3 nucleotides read TGTGCCAGCAGTTTGGCCCGGACAGTGAACACTGAAGCTTTCTTT. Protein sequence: CASSLARTVNTEAFF.

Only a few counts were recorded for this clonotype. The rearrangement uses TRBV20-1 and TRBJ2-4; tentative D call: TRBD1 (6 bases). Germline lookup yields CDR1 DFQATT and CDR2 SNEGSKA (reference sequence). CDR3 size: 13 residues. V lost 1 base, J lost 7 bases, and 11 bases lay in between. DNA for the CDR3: TGCAGTGCTAGAGTGGGGGCAGGGAACATTCAGTACTTC. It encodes CSARVGAGNIQYF.

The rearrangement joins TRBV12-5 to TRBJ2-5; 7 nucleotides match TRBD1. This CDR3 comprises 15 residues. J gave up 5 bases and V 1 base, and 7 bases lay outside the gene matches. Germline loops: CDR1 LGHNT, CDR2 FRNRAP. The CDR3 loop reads CASGLEFGRGETQYF. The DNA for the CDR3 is TGTGCTAGTGGTTTGGAATTCGGCAGGGGGGAGACCCAGTACTTC. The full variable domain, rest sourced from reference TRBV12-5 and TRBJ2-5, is DARVTQTPRHKVTEMGQEVTMRCQPILGHNTVFWYRQTMMQGLELLAYFRNRAPLDDSGMPKDRFSAEMPDATLATLKIQPSEPRDSAVYFCASGLEFGRGETQYFGPGTRLLVL.

DNA for the CDR3: TGTGCCAGCAGGGCGGGACAGGGAAACACTGAAGCTTTCTTT. This translates into CASRAGQGNTEAFF. The chain links TRBV6-5 to TRBJ1-1; TRBD1 aligns across 9 bases. V was pared by 6 bases and J by 2 bases, with 4 bases of the junction left unmatched. Germline CDR1 and CDR2: MNHEY and SVGAGI. The CDR3 spans 14 residues.

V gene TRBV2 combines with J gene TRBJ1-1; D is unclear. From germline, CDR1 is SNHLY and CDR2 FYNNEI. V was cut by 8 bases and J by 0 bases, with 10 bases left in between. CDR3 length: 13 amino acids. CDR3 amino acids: CASRYQLNTEAFF. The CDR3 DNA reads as TGTGCCAGCCGGTACCAGTTGAACACTGAAGCTTTCTTT.

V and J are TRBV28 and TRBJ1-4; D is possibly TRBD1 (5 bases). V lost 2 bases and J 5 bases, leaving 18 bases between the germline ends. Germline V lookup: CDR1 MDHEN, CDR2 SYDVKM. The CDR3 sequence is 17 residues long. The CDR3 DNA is TGTGCCAGCAGTTTACCCCGGACACCGACTCAGAATGAAAAACTGTTTTTT. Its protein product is CASSLPRTPTQNEKLFF.